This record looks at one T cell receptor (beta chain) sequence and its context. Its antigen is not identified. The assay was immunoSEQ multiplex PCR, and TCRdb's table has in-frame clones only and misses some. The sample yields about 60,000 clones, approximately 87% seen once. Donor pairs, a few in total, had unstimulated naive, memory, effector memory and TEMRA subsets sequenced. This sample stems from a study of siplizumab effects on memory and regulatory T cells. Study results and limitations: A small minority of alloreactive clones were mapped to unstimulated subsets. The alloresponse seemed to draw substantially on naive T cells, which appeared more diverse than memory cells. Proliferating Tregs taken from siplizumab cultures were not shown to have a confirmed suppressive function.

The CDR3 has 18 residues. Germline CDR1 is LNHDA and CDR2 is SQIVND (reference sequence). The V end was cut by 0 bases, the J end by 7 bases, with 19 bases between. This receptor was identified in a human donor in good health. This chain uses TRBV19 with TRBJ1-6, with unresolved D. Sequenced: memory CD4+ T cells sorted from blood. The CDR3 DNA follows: TGTGCCAGTAGTATAGACCACATACGATCATCGGCGAATTCACCCCTCCACTTT. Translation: CASSIDHIRSSANSPLHF.